This passage covers 7 T cell receptor beta chains from one sample sequenced in a study of OX40 agonist ivuxolimab in advanced cancers. This table comes from immunoSEQ multiplex PCR, and its TCRdb copy is limited to in-frame clones, with some not included. The sample contains some 150,000 clones, roughly 91% of which appear only once. The sample in question was CD4+ or CD8+ T cells sorted from blood, obtained in a trial of the OX40 agonist ivuxolimab. Source of these receptors: an adult with an advanced solid tumor such as melanoma, head and neck, liver or kidney cancer.

The rearrangement joins TRBV28 to TRBJ2-7; tentatively, D is TRBD1 (6 bases). The V end lost 4 bases, the J end lost 2 bases, and 15 bases lay between the germline ends. CDR1 MDHEN and CDR2 SYDVKM come from the germline V gene. This CDR3 is 15 amino acids long. Here the CDR3 DNA reads TGTGCCAGCAGTTCGATCGGGACAACCCCCTACGAGCAGTACTTC. It encodes CASSSIGTTPYEQYF.

The CDR3, as DNA: TGTGCCAGCAGCGCGCAGGAGATCTCTGGAAACACCATATATTTT. Protein: CASSAQEISGNTIYF. The chain links TRBV9 to TRBJ1-3, with no clear D. The germline V gene has CDR1 SGDLS and CDR2 YYNGEE. The germline V and J ends were trimmed by 3 bases and 0 bases, with 10 bases remaining between them. The CDR3 has 15 amino acids.

The chain employs TRBV2 and TRBJ2-7; 8 bases map to TRBD1. This CDR3 is 12 amino acids long. The V and J ends lost 6 bases and 9 bases, in that order; junction bases with no gene match: 7. Germline lookup yields CDR1 SNHLY and CDR2 FYNNEI. CDR3 region: CASRKTGAAQYF. CDR3 bases: TGTGCCAGCAGGAAGACAGGGGCGGCGCAGTACTTC.

The sample holds a few counts of this clone. The chain has TRBV2 and TRBJ1-1, with D uncertain. Between the trimmed V and J ends, which lost 7 bases and 6 bases, there was a span of 9 bases. Germline CDR1 reads SNHLY; CDR2 reads FYNNEI. The CDR3 has 11 residues. The CDR3 reads CASMRLAEAFF. CDR3 coding DNA: TGTGCCAGCATGCGACTCGCTGAAGCTTTCTTT.

The chain links TRBV7-2 to TRBJ2-7; D might be TRBD1 (6 bases). Germline V gives CDR1 SGHTA, CDR2 FQGNSA. This CDR3 is 15 amino acids long. V lost 2 bases to trimming and J lost 1 base, with 12 bases between them. CDR3 protein: CASSLNRDNSYEQYF. The CDR3 coding sequence is TGTGCCAGCAGCTTAAATCGGGACAATTCCTACGAGCAGTACTTC.

The chain employs TRBV4-1 and TRBJ1-2, with a weak D call TRBD1 (5 bases). The CDR3 is 14 amino acids. V was trimmed by 2 bases and J by 4 bases, leaving 11 bases between them. Germline V gene data show CDR1 as MGHRA and CDR2 as YSYEKL. Here the CDR3 DNA reads TGCGCCAGCAGCCAATCCGGGGGACCCTATGGCTACACCTTC. Translating gives CASSQSGGPYGYTF.

The rearrangement joins TRBV14 to TRBJ2-3, with TRBD1 as a possible D gene (5 bases). Trimming removed 4 bases from V and 3 bases from J, with 14 bases in between. Per the germline V gene, CDR1 is SGHDN and CDR2 is FVKESK. The CDR3 spans 15 residues. The CDR3 coding sequence is TGTGCCAGCAGCCGGGTTCAGGGAAGGACAGATACGCAGTATTTT. This gives the protein CASSRVQGRTDTQYF.